The clone carrying this T cell receptor beta chain has only one observation. What it binds is not known. The data were produced by immunoSEQ multiplex PCR, yet TCRdb's version contains in-frame clones alone and is incomplete. The table has under 95,000 clones, roughly 91% seen once. The CDR3 runs to 14 residues. Germline CDR1 and CDR2: SGHAT and FQNNGV. Trimming stripped 1 base from V and 4 bases from J, with 11 bases between. These data originate in a study of a mutant IDH1 vaccine in newly diagnosed glioma. Study-level background: Vaccination of patients was performed eight times, in weeks 1, 3, 5, 7, 11, 15, 19 and 23. Earlier therapy was either radiotherapy, temozolomide, or both, and most got both.

The time point: week 5, during vaccination. A 20-mer mutant IDH1 peptide at 300 ug was injected subcutaneously with topical imiquimod. New WHO grade 3 or 4 astrocytomas that were IDH1-mutant and ATRX-lost had been found in donors. The sample in question was PBMCs, obtained from a glioma patient whose treatment included an IDH1 peptide vaccine. The source is a woman aged 50 to 60 with glioma. The V call is TRBV11-2, the J call TRBJ2-7, with D possibly TRBD1 on 6 matching bases. The CDR3 sequence: CASSLGQGFYEQYF. CDR3 bases: TGTGCCAGCAGCTTAGGGCAGGGGTTTTACGAGCAGTACTTC.